Following are 6 T cell receptor beta chains from one sample sequenced in a study of relationships among human T cell subsets. The T cell receptor alpha and beta CDR3 regions were amplified from mRNA by semiquantitative ARM-PCR. Exponential amplification used communal superprimers after tagged nested gene-specific primers in ARM-PCR. TCRdb re-derived calls from the multiplex PCR reads in MiXCR, one entry per CDR3 protein. This table holds fewer than 18,000 distinct CDR3 sequences, approximately 56% found once. Sample: total T cells sorted from blood. The receptors stem from a man aged 35 to 55 in good health.

V usage is TRBV28 and J usage is TRBJ2-3; 7 positions agree with TRBD2. V lost 7 bases and J lost 1; bases outside the gene matches: 14. CDR1 and CDR2 from the germline V gene are MDHEN and SYDVKM. The CDR3 sequence is 17 residues long. This chain's CDR3 is CASTPAGNGRRTDTQYF. CDR3 DNA sequence: TGTGCCAGCACCCCTGCGGGCAACGGGAGGCGCACAGATACGCAGTATTTT.

The chain recombines TRBV7-9 with TRBJ2-5, with D possibly TRBD2 on 5 matching bases. This CDR3 contains 13 residues. Germline V gives CDR1 SEHNR, CDR2 FQNEAQ (reference sequence). V lost 6 bases and J 2 bases, leaving 10 bases between the germline ends. CDR3 coding DNA: TGTGCCAGCAGACAAGGAGGTCAAGAGACCCAGTACTTC. It yields the protein CASRQGGQETQYF.

This chain links TRBV21-1 with TRBJ2-3; the D segment call TRBD2 is taken from the table without a DNA check. TRBV21-1 has pseudogene status. This CDR3 has 19 residues. The CDR3 sequence is CASSKDPGAGTQVADTQYF. CDR3 in DNA: TGTGCCAGCAGCAAAGACCCCGGGGCCGGGACTCAAGTTGCGGATACGCAGTATTTT.

This chain links TRBV18 with TRBJ2-7; D remains unclear. In germline, CDR1 is KGHSH, CDR2 LQKENI. Trimming pared 4 bases from V and 1 base from J, leaving 11 bases between. The CDR3 is 14 amino acids. In DNA, the CDR3 is TGTGCCAGCTCACTCGGCTCTCTTTCCTACGAGCAGTACTTC. Protein sequence: CASSLGSLSYEQYF.

The J gene is TRBJ2-7, the V gene TRBV28, with D tentatively TRBD2 (7 bases). The CDR3 totals 13 residues. The germline V gene encodes CDR1 MDHEN and CDR2 SYDVKM. The V gene lost 6 bases and the J gene lost 5 bases, with 14 bases spanning the gap. The CDR3 loop reads CASSRGAQDEQYF. The CDR3, as DNA: TGTGCCAGCAGCCGGGGGGCGCAGGACGAGCAGTACTTC.

This chain connects TRBV28 to TRBJ2-3, with D perhaps matching TRBD2 (5 bases). V shed 2 bases and J shed 9 bases, with 12 bases lying between them. The V gene's germline CDR1 is MDHEN and CDR2 SYDVKM. The CDR3 has 13 residues. The CDR3 sequence is CASSLVMLATQYF. Here the CDR3 DNA reads TGTGCCAGCAGTTTAGTCATGCTAGCCACGCAGTATTTT.